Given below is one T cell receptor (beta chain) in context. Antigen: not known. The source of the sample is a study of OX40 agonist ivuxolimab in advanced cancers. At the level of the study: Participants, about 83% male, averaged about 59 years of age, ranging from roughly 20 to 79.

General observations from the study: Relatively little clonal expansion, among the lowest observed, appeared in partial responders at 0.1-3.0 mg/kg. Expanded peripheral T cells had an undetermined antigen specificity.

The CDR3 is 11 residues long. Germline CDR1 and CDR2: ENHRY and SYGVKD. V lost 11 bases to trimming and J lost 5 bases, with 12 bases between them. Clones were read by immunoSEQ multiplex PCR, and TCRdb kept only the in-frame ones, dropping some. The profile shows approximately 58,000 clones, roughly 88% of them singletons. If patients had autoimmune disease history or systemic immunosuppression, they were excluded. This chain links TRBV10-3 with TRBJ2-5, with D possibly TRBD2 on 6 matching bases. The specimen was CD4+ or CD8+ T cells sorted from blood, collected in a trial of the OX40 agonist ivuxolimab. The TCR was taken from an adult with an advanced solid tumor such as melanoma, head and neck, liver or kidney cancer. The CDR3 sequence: CAAGPRETQYF. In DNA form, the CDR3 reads TGTGCCGCGGGGCCCCGGGAGACCCAGTACTTC.